These T cell receptor beta chains were read from a single sample in a study of CD8+CD57+ T cells in acquired aplastic anemia. TCRdb independently ran MiXCR on the reads; one entry per CDR3 protein. The repertoire holds 100,000 to 150,000 distinct CDR3 sequences, with around 48% as singletons. The sequencing input was sorted CD4+, CD8+, or CD8+CD57+ T cells (not recorded which) from PBMCs. The receptors stem from a human donor in good health, serving as a control. CDR3s include the opening cysteine and the closing phenylalanine or tryptophan. D genes are given only for firm matches. The size of a clone is reported for some rows only, either as once, few or many, or as a class for expanded clones.

cdr3_nt cdr3_aa d_call clone_size j_call v_call
TGTGCCAGCAGCTTAGAAGGGACTGAGACCTACGAGCAGTACTTC CASSLEGTETYEQYF NA many TRBJ2-7 TRBV7-2
TGTGCCAGCAGCTCATGGGACAGGGGGCTCTATGGCTACACCTTC CASSSWDRGLYGYTF TRBD1 NA TRBJ1-2 TRBV7-2
TGTGCCAGCAGCATCCCGAGGGGAAACGAGCAGTACTTC CASSIPRGNEQYF NA few TRBJ2-7 TRBV7-3
TGCGCCAGCAGCTTGGTAGTCGTGACTAGCGGACAAGAGACCCAGTACTTC CASSLVVVTSGQETQYF TRBD2 NA TRBJ2-5 TRBV5-1
TGTGCCAGCAGCTTGGTGGCTTCCTACGAGCAGTACTTC CASSLVASYEQYF NA NA TRBJ2-7 TRBV7-9
TGCGCCAGCAGCTTGGAGCGGGTCACAGATACGCAGTATTTT CASSLERVTDTQYF NA NA TRBJ2-3 TRBV5-1
TGTGCCAGTAGTCTGAGCGGGACAGGGGTAAACGAGCAGTACTTC CASSLSGTGVNEQYF TRBD1 many TRBJ2-7 TRBV19
TGTGCCAGCAGTGAAAGGGGGGGTCGAGGTCAGCCCCAGCATTTT CASSERGGRGQPQHF NA NA TRBJ1-5 TRBV2
TGTGCCACCAGTGCGTCGAGGGGGCAAGAGACCCAGTACTTC CATSASRGQETQYF NA NA TRBJ2-5 TRBV24-1
TGCAGCGTTGAAGATCGGGACAGTGGCACTGAAGCTTTCTTT CSVEDRDSGTEAFF TRBD1 NA TRBJ1-1 TRBV29-1
TGTGCCAGCAGCCCGGGGCAATGGCAGCCCCAGCATTTT CASSPGQWQPQHF NA NA TRBJ1-5 TRBV7-8
TGTGCCAGCTCACCACCAGATAGGGCATTAGACTATGGCTACACCTTC CASSPPDRALDYGYTF NA NA TRBJ1-2 TRBV18
TGTGCCAGCCCTTACGAGCAGTACTTC CASPYEQYF NA NA TRBJ2-7 TRBV6-2/TRBV6-3
TGTGCCAGCAGGACTAGCGGGGGGGCACCCTACAATGAGCAGTTCTTC CASRTSGGAPYNEQFF TRBD2 NA TRBJ2-1 TRBV2
TGTGCCGGAAGGGGAGACGGGATTTCCCCTCGAAACTATGGCTACACCTTC CAGRGDGISPRNYGYTF NA NA TRBJ1-2 TRBV11-1
TGTGCCAGCAGTTACTCCACAGTGGTTCCTGATCACACAGATACGCAGTATTTT CASSYSTVVPDHTDTQYF NA many TRBJ2-3 TRBV6-2/TRBV6-3
TGTGCCAGCAGTATAGGGCTAGCGGGAGGTCATGAGCAGTTCTTC CASSIGLAGGHEQFF TRBD2 NA TRBJ2-1 TRBV19
TGTGCCAGCAGTTACGTGGGACTCGACCAAGAGACCCAGTACTTC CASSYVGLDQETQYF NA many TRBJ2-5 TRBV6-5
TGTGCCAGCCTGAGGACAGGAGAGTCCTACGAGCAGTACTTC CASLRTGESYEQYF TRBD1 once TRBJ2-7 TRBV2
TGTGCCAGCAGCCCGATTGATGGGATGAACACTGAAGCTTTCTTT CASSPIDGMNTEAFF NA NA TRBJ1-1 TRBV7-9
TGTGCCAGCAGCTTCGGACAGGAAAGAAATTCACCCCTCCACTTT CASSFGQERNSPLHF TRBD1 NA TRBJ1-6 TRBV5-4
TGTGCCAGCGGGGGGAGGGTTCTAACAGGTACGCAATATTTT CASGGRVLTGTQYF TRBD2 NA TRBJ2-3 TRBV7-9
TGTGCCAGCAGCTTGAGGAGCGGGCCCAGGGCCCCCGGGGAGCTGTTTTTT CASSLRSGPRAPGELFF NA many TRBJ2-2 TRBV11-2
TGTGCCAGCAGCGCCGGACGGAGCACAGATACGCAGTATTTT CASSAGRSTDTQYF NA many TRBJ2-3 TRBV7-3
TGTGCCAGCAGCTTTTGGGGTGCTGCAGATACGCAGTATTTT CASSFWGAADTQYF NA NA TRBJ2-3 TRBV11-2
TGTGCCAGTAGCTTTAAAAGACAGGTCAATCAGCCCCAGCATTTT CASSFKRQVNQPQHF NA NA TRBJ1-5 TRBV19
TGTGCCAGCTCACCAGGCGGAGTGGTGGTCGGAGGGAAAGAGACCCAGTACTTC CASSPGGVVVGGKETQYF NA NA TRBJ2-5 TRBV18
TGTGCCAGTAGTATAAAGATGGGGGGTACAGATACGCAGTATTTT CASSIKMGGTDTQYF NA NA TRBJ2-3 TRBV19
TGTGCCATCAGCCAGGGGAACAACCTAAATCAGTGTAATTCACCCCTCCACTTT CAISQGNNLNQCNSPLHF NA NA TRBJ1-6 TRBV10-3
TGCGCCAGCAGCATAAGGGGGCTAGCGAACACCGGGGAGCTGTTTTTT CASSIRGLANTGELFF TRBD1 many TRBJ2-2 TRBV5-1
TGTGCCAGCAGTTACGGTCGGGGACGGGGTGAAGCTTTCTTT CASSYGRGRGEAFF NA many TRBJ1-1 TRBV6-2/TRBV6-3
TGTGCCAGCACCCCGAGGAGGGTCGTTGGGGATGGCTACACCTTC CASTPRRVVGDGYTF NA many TRBJ1-2 TRBV12-3/TRBV12-4
TGCAGCGCCAGGAGTCCTAGCGTTTACAATGAGCAGTTCTTC CSARSPSVYNEQFF NA NA TRBJ2-1 TRBV29-1
TGTGCCAGTAGGACAGGGGGAAACACTGAAGCTTTCTTT CASRTGGNTEAFF TRBD1 many TRBJ1-1 TRBV6-1
TGTGCCACCCTCCGCGACAGGGGGCGACAATACAATGAGCAGTTCTTC CATLRDRGRQYNEQFF TRBD1 NA TRBJ2-1 TRBV4-2
TGTGCCAGCAGCGGGACAGGGGGATACTATGGCCACACCTTC CASSGTGGYYGHTF TRBD1 NA TRBJ1-2 TRBV6-1
TGCAGTGCTAGAGACGCGAAGAACACTGAAGCTTTCTTT CSARDAKNTEAFF NA many TRBJ1-1 TRBV20-1
TGTGCCAGCAGCCCTCAGAGCGGATACACAGATACGCAGTATTTT CASSPQSGYTDTQYF NA many TRBJ2-3 TRBV11-2
TGTGCCACCAGCACGATAGACGGGTACGAGCAGTACTTC CATSTIDGYEQYF NA NA TRBJ2-7 TRBV15
TGCAGCGTAGGGGGGGGGACTGCCTACGAGCAGTACTTC CSVGGGTAYEQYF NA NA TRBJ2-7 TRBV29-1
TGTGCCAGCAGTGAGTGGGACCGTAGCACAGATACGCAGTATTTT CASSEWDRSTDTQYF NA many TRBJ2-3 TRBV2
TGTGCCAGTAGTGGAGAGGGGATCCGTGGCTACACCTTC CASSGEGIRGYTF NA many TRBJ1-2 TRBV19
TGTGCCAGCAATGAGTGGGGATTCGGTGGCTACACCTTC CASNEWGFGGYTF NA NA TRBJ1-2 TRBV5-2
TGTGCCAGCAGCCGGACAGATAATCAGCCCCAGCATTTT CASSRTDNQPQHF NA many TRBJ1-5 TRBV7-2
TGTGCCACCAGCAGTCCCGGTAGAAGGGAGTGGGAGCAGTACTTC CATSSPGRREWEQYF NA NA TRBJ2-7 TRBV15
TGTGCCAGCAGTGCCCAACAGGGAAACTATGGCTACACCTTC CASSAQQGNYGYTF NA NA TRBJ1-2 TRBV2
TGTGCCACCAGCAGAGATGGCACGGCACACTCCTACGAGCAGTACTTC CATSRDGTAHSYEQYF NA NA TRBJ2-7 TRBV15
TGCAGTGCTAGAGATTCGGGGAACACCGGGGAGCTGTTTTTT CSARDSGNTGELFF NA many TRBJ2-2 TRBV20-1
TGTGCCATCAGTGAGTCCAGCCCCGGGGTTTCACCCCTCCACTTT CAISESSPGVSPLHF NA few TRBJ1-6 TRBV10-3
TGTGCCAGCTCACCAGACTCTGGGGCCAACGTCCTGACTTTC CASSPDSGANVLTF NA few TRBJ2-6 TRBV18
TGTGCCAGCAGCCGGGGGTCAGGGGGCGGCCTACATGAAGCTTTCTTT CASSRGSGGGLHEAFF TRBD1 NA TRBJ1-1 TRBV14
TGTGCCAGCAGTGGGGGGACGGTGAACACTGAAGCTTTCTTT CASSGGTVNTEAFF NA many TRBJ1-1 TRBV28
TGTGCCAGCAGCTTATACGGCGGGGGGTACGAGCAGTACTTC CASSLYGGGYEQYF TRBD2 NA TRBJ2-7 TRBV7-6
TGTGCCAGCAGCCACAGCCCGGGACGGAGGAGTAACTATGGCTACACCTTC CASSHSPGRRSNYGYTF NA many TRBJ1-2 TRBV14
TGCAGTGCTAGAGAGGCAGAACTTAGGGATTCACCCCTCCACTTT CSAREAELRDSPLHF NA NA TRBJ1-6 TRBV20-1
TGTGCCAGCAGCTCCCCCGACAGGCTCTATGGCTACACCTTC CASSSPDRLYGYTF NA NA TRBJ1-2 TRBV7-9
TGTGCCAGCAGCCTATCGACAGCACGAAACACCATATATTTT CASSLSTARNTIYF NA many TRBJ1-3 TRBV7-9
TGTGCCAGCAGTGAGCTAGGAGCGTACTTC CASSELGAYF NA NA TRBJ2-7 TRBV2
TGTGCCAGCAGTGAAGAAGTACCCCTCCACTTT CASSEEVPLHF NA NA TRBJ1-6 TRBV2
TGTGCCAGTAGTATCGGATTAGCGGGGGGTTATCAGCCCCAGCATTTT CASSIGLAGGYQPQHF NA NA TRBJ1-5 TRBV19